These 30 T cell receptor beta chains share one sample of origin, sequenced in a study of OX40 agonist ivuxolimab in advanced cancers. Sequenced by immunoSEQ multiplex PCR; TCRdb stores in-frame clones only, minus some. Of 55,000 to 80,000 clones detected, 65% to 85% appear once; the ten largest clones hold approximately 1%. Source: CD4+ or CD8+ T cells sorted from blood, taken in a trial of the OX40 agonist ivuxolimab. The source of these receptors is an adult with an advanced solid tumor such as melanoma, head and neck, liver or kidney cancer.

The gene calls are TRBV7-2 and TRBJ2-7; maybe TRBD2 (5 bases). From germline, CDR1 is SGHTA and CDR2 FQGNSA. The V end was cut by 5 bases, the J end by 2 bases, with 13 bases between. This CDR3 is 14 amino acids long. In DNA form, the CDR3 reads TGTGCCAGCAGCCCAGAAGGGAGTACCTACGAGCAGTACTTC. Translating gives CASSPEGSTYEQYF.

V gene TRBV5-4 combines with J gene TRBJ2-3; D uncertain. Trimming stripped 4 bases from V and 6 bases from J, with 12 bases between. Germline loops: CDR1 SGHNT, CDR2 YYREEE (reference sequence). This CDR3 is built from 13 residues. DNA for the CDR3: TGTGCCAGCAGCCGGTCCTTAACCGATACGCAGTATTTT. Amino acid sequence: CASSRSLTDTQYF.

The CDR3 loop is CASSSPGALYGYTF. Written as DNA, the CDR3 is TGTGCCAGCAGCTCCCCCGGGGCCTTGTATGGCTACACCTTC. The chain is built from TRBV7-8 and TRBJ1-2; D is perhaps TRBD1 (5 bases). The V end lost 4 bases, the J end lost 5 bases, and 14 bases lay between the germline ends. Per the germline V gene, CDR1 is SGHVS and CDR2 is FQNEAQ. CDR3 size: 14 residues.

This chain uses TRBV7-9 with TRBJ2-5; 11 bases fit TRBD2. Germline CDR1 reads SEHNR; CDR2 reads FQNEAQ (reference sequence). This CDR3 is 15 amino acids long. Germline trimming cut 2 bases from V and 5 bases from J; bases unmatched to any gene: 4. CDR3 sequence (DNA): TGTGCCAGCAGCTTACGTAGCGGGGGGGTGGAGACCCAGTACTTC. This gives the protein CASSLRSGGVETQYF.

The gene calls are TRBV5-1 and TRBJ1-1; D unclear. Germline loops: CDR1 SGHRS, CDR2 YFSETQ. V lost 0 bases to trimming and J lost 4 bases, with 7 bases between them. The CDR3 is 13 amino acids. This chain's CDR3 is CASSLDYATEAFF. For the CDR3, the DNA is TGCGCCAGCAGCTTGGATTATGCCACTGAAGCTTTCTTT.

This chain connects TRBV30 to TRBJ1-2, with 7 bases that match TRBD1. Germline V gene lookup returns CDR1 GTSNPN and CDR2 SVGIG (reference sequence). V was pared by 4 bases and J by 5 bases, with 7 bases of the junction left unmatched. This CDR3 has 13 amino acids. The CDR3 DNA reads TGTGCCTGGACATCGGGACAGAAGTATGGCTACACCTTC. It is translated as CAWTSGQKYGYTF.

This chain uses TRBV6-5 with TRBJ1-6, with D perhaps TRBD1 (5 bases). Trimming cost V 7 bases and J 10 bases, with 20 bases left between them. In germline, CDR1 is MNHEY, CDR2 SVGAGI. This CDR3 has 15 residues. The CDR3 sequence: CASTPSGIRGSPLHF. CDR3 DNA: TGTGCCAGCACCCCTTCGGGGATAAGGGGCTCACCCCTCCACTTT.

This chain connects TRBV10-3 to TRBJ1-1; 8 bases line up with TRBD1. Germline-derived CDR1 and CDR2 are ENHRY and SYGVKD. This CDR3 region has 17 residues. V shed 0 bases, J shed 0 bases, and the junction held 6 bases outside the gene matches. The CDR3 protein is CAISESSRGPLNTEAFF. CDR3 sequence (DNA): TGTGCCATCAGTGAGTCGAGCAGGGGGCCCTTGAACACTGAAGCTTTCTTT.

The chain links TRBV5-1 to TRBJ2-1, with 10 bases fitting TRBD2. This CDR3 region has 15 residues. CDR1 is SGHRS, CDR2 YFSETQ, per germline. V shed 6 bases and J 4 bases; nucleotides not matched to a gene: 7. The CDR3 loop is CASKAGTSVYNEQFF. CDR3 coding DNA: TGCGCCAGCAAGGCGGGGACTAGCGTATACAATGAGCAGTTCTTC.

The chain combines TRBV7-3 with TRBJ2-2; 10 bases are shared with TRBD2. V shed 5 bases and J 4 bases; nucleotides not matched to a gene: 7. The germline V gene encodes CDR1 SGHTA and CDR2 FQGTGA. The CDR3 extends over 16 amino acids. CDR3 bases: TGTGCCAGCAGCGCAAATAGCGGGGGGACCACCGGGGAGCTGTTTTTT. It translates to CASSANSGGTTGELFF.

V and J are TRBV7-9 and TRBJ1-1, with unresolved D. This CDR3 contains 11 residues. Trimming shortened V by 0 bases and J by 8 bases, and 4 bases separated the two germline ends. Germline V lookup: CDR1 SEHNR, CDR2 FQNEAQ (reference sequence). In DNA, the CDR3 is TGTGCCAGCAGCTTAGCCGGCGAAGCTTTCTTT. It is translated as CASSLAGEAFF.

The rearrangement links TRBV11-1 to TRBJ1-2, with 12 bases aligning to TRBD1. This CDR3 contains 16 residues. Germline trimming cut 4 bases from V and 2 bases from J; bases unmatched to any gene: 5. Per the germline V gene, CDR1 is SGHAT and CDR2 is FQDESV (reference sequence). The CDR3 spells CASSSGTGGANYGYTF. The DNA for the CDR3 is TGTGCCAGCAGCTCCGGGACAGGGGGCGCAAACTATGGCTACACCTTC.

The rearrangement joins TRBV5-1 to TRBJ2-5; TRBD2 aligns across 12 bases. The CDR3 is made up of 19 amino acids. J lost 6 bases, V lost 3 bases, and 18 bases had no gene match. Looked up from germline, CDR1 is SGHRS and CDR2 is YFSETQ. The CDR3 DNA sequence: TGCGCCAGCAGCTGGGATTGGGGGTCTAGCGGGGGGGCCGGGCAGACCCAGTACTTC. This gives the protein CASSWDWGSSGGAGQTQYF.

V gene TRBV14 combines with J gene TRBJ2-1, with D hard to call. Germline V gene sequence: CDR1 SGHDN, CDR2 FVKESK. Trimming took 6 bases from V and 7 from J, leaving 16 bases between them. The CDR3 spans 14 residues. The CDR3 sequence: CASSLEDWENEQFF. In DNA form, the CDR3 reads TGTGCCAGCAGTCTAGAAGATTGGGAAAATGAGCAGTTCTTC. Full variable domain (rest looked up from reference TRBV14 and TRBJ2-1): EAGVTQFPSHSVIEKGQTVTLRCDPISGHDNLYWYRRVMGKEIKFLLHFVKESKQDESGMPNNRFLAERTGGTYSTLKVQPAELEDSGVYFCASSLEDWENEQFFGPGTRLTVL.

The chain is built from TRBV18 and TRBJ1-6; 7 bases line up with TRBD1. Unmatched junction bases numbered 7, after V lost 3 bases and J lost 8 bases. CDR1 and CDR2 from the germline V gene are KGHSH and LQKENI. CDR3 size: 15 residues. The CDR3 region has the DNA TGTGCCAGCTCACCGTTGACAGGGCCCGATTCACCCCTCCACTTT. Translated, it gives CASSPLTGPDSPLHF. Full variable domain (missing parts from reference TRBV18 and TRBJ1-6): NAGVMQNPRHLVRRRGQEARLRCSPMKGHSHVYWYRQLPEEGLKFMVYLQKENIIDESGMPKERFSAEFPKEGPSILRIQQVVRGDSAAYFCASSPLTGPDSPLHFGNGTRLTVT.

This chain's CDR3 is CASSLEIQETQYF. The CDR3 nucleotides are TGTGCCAGCAGCTTAGAGATACAAGAGACCCAGTACTTC. The chain employs TRBV7-2 and TRBJ2-5, with D unclear. The CDR3 is made up of 13 amino acids. Per germline, CDR1 SGHTA and CDR2 FQGNSA. The V and J ends lost 1 base and 2 bases respectively, with 5 bases between them.

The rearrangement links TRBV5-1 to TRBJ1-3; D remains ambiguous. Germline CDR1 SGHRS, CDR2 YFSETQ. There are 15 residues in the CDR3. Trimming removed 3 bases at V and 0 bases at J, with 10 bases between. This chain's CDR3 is CASSSSSYSGNTIYF. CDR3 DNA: TGCGCCAGCAGCTCCTCTTCTTACTCTGGAAACACCATATATTTT.

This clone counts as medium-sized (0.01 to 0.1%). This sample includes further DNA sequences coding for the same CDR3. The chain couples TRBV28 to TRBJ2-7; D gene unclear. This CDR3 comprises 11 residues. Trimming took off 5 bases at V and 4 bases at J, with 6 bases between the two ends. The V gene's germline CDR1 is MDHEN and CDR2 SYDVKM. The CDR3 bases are TGTGCCAGCAGTCGCGGATACGAGCAGTACTTC. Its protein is CASSRGYEQYF.

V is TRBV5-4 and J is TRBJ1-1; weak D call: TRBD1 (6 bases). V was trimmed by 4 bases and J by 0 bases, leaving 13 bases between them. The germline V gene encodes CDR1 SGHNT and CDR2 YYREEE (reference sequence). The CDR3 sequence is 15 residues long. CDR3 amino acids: CASSPPTGMNTEAFF. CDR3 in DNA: TGTGCCAGCAGCCCGCCAACAGGGATGAACACTGAAGCTTTCTTT. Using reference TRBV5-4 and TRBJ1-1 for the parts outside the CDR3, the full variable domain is ETGVTQSPTHLIKTRGQQVTLRCSSQSGHNTVSWYQQALGQGPQFIFQYYREEENGRGNFPPRFSGLQFPNYSSELNVNALELDDSALYLCASSPPTGMNTEAFFGQGTRLTVV.

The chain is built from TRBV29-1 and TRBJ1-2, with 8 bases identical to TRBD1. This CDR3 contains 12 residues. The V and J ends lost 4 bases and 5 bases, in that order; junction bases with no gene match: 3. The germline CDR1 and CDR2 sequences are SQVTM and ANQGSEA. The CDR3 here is CSVGDRRYGYTF. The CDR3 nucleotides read TGCAGCGTTGGGGACAGGAGGTATGGCTACACCTTC. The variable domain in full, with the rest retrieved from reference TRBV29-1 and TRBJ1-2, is SAVISQKPSRDICQRGTSLTIQCQVDSQVTMMFWYRQQPGQSLTLIATANQGSEATYESGFVIDKFPISRPNLTFSTLTVSNMSPEDSSIYLCSVGDRRYGYTFGSGTRLTVV.

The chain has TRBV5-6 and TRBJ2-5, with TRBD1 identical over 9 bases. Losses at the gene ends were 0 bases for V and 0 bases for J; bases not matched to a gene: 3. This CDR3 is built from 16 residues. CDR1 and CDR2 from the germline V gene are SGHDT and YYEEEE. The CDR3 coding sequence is TGTGCCAGCAGCTTGGTGGGACAGGGCCACCAAGAGACCCAGTACTTC. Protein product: CASSLVGQGHQETQYF.

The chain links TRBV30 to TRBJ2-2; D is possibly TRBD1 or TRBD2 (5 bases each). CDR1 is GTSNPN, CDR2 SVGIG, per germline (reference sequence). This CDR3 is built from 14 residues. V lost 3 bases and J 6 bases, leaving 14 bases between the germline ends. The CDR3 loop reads CAWRTGARAGELFF. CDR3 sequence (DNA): TGTGCCTGGAGGACCGGGGCTAGGGCCGGGGAGCTGTTTTTT.

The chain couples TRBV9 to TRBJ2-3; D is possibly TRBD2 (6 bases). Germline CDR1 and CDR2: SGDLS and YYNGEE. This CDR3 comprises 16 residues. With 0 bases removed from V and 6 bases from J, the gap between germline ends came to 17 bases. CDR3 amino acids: CASSVALSSGGDTQYF. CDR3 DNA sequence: TGTGCCAGCAGCGTAGCGTTGAGTAGCGGAGGGGATACGCAGTATTTT.

CDR3 region: CSVVRQGNEQFF. In DNA form, the CDR3 reads TGCAGCGTTGTCCGGCAGGGCAATGAGCAGTTCTTC. The chain employs TRBV29-1 and TRBJ2-1; possible D gene TRBD1, 5 bases. CDR3 length: 12 residues. Germline CDR1 reads SQVTM; CDR2 reads ANQGSEA. With 4 bases removed from V and 6 bases from J, the gap between germline ends came to 10 bases.

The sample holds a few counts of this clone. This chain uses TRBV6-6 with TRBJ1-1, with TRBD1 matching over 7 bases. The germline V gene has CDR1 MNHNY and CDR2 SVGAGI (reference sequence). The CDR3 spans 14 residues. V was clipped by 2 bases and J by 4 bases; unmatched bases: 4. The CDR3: CASSYGQGGTEAFF. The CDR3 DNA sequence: TGTGCCAGCAGTTACGGGCAGGGGGGCACTGAAGCTTTCTTT.

For the CDR3, the DNA is TGCGCCAGCAGCCAAGCGACAGGGTATGGAAACACCATATATTTT. This sequence encodes CASSQATGYGNTIYF. V usage is TRBV4-3 and J usage is TRBJ1-3; 7 bases align to TRBD1. The V and J ends lost 1 base and 3 bases, in that order; junction bases with no gene match: 3. The CDR3 totals 15 residues. From germline, CDR1 is LGHNA and CDR2 YSLEER.

The CDR3 DNA is TGTGCCAGCAGCTGGACGGGGACTAGCACAGATACGCAGTATTTT. It encodes CASSWTGTSTDTQYF. The V call is TRBV5-4, the J call TRBJ2-3, with TRBD2 as a possible D gene (6 bases). The CDR3 runs to 15 residues. The V end lost 3 bases, the J end lost 0 bases, and 11 bases lay between the germline ends. Germline V gene data show CDR1 as SGHNT and CDR2 as YYREEE (reference sequence).

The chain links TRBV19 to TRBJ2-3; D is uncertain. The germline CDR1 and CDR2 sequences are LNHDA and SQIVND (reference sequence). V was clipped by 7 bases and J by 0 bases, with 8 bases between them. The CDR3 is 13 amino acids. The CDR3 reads CASNLGSTDTQYF. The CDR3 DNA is TGTGCCAGTAATCTAGGGAGCACAGATACGCAGTATTTT.

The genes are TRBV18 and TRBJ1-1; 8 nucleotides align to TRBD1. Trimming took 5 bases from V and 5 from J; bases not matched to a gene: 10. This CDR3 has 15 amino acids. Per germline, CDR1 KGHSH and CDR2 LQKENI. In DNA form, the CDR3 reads TGTGCCAGCTCATACAATACAGGGGGGAAGACTGAAGCTTTCTTT. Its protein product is CASSYNTGGKTEAFF. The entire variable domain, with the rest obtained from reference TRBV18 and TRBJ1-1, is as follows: NAGVMQNPRHLVRRRGQEARLRCSPMKGHSHVYWYRQLPEEGLKFMVYLQKENIIDESGMPKERFSAEFPKEGPSILRIQQVVRGDSAAYFCASSYNTGGKTEAFFGQGTRLTVV.

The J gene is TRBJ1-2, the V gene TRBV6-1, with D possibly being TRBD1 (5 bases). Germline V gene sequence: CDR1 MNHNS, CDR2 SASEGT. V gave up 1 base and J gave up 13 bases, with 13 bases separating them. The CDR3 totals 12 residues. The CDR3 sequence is CASSEGGRGFTF. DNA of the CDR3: TGTGCCAGCAGTGAAGGGGGCCGAGGGTTCACCTTC.